Listed below are T cell receptor beta chains from one sample, sequenced in a study of lymphopenia after photon versus proton radiotherapy. TCRdb's table, derived via immunoSEQ multiplex PCR, lists solely in-frame clones and lacks some. The sample has 45,000 to 65,000 clones, more than 85% seen once. The source was peripheral blood, collected from a patient treated with photon-based radiotherapy. These receptor sequences come from a woman aged 40 to 49 with cholangiocarcinoma. The CDR3 runs from the conserved cysteine through the conserved F or W. Each record gives: clone size, D gene, J gene, V gene, CDR3 DNA, CDR3 protein. D genes are given only for firm matches. Some rows mark clone size as missing; the rest say once, few, many or name a class of expanded clone.

>.|.|TRBJ1-6|TRBV27
TGTGCCAGCGGACAGCTCAATTCACCCCTCCACTTT
CASGQLNSPLHF
>.|TRBD1|TRBJ2-7|TRBV6-5
TGTGCCACCGTGACAGGGGCCAACGAGCAGTACTTC
CATVTGANEQYF
>.|TRBD1|TRBJ1-2|TRBV10-3
TGTGCCATCAGTGACAATTGGGACAGGGGCTATGGCTACACCTTC
CAISDNWDRGYGYTF
>.|.|TRBJ2-5|TRBV19
TGTGCCAGTAAACCCTGGGACCGTGGGGAGACCCAGTACTTC
CASKPWDRGETQYF
>.|.|TRBJ1-1|TRBV2
TGTGCCAGCAGTCCAACAGGGCCGAACACTGAAGCTTTCTTT
CASSPTGPNTEAFF
>.|TRBD1|TRBJ2-7|TRBV7-9
TGTGCCAGCAGCTCACGGACAGGACCTATGGGGGAGCAGTACTTC
CASSSRTGPMGEQYF
>.|.|TRBJ1-5|TRBV6-5
TGTGCCAGCAGTTACCAGGGGCATCAGCCCCAGCATTTT
CASSYQGHQPQHF
>.|TRBD1|TRBJ1-5|TRBV6-1
TGTGCCAGCAGAACCGGACAGGGTAGGAATCAGCCCCAGCATTTT
CASRTGQGRNQPQHF
>.|.|TRBJ1-1|TRBV19
TGTGCCAGTAGTACCCGGGCCTTGAACACTGAAGCTTTCTTT
CASSTRALNTEAFF
>.|TRBD1|TRBJ2-7|TRBV5-1
TGCGCCAGCAGCTTGGTGGGGCAGGGGGCGCCCAACGAGCAGTACTTC
CASSLVGQGAPNEQYF
>.|.|TRBJ2-2|TRBV4-3
TGCGCCAGCAGCTTGGGAACGGAATCGAACACCGGGGAGCTGTTTTTT
CASSLGTESNTGELFF
>.|.|TRBJ1-1|TRBV19
TGTGCCAGTAGTCGCCCGAACACTGAAGCTTTCTTT
CASSRPNTEAFF
>.|.|TRBJ1-5|TRBV28
TGTGCCAGCAGTTTACCCGACAACAGCAATCAGCCCCAGCATTTT
CASSLPDNSNQPQHF
>.|TRBD1|TRBJ2-1|TRBV30
TGTGCCTGGAGTCAGGGACAGGGGGCCAATGAGCAGTTCTTC
CAWSQGQGANEQFF
>.|.|TRBJ2-2|TRBV2
TGTGCCAGCCGAAGGGAGAACACCGGGGAGCTGTTTTTT
CASRRENTGELFF
>.|.|TRBJ1-4|TRBV29-1
TGCAGCGTGGCAGCGGGGGCAACTAATGAAAAACTGTTTTTT
CSVAAGATNEKLFF
>.|TRBD1|TRBJ1-4|TRBV11-1
TGTGCCAGCGCGACAGGGTTTAATGAAAAACTGTTTTTT
CASATGFNEKLFF
>.|TRBD1|TRBJ2-2|TRBV7-2
TGTGCCAGCAGCTCCCGACAGGGCTGGAACACCGGGGAGCTGTTTTTT
CASSSRQGWNTGELFF
>.|TRBD2|TRBJ2-7|TRBV30
TGTGCCTGGAGTGCCCCCCTTAGCGGGAGGACCTACGAGCAGTACTTC
CAWSAPLSGRTYEQYF
>.|TRBD1|TRBJ1-2|TRBV9
TGTGCCAGCACCCCGGGACAGCGATTCAACTATGGCTACACCTTC
CASTPGQRFNYGYTF
>few|.|TRBJ1-2|TRBV19
TGTGCCAGCTCTCAGCCGAACTGGGATGGCTACACCTTC
CASSQPNWDGYTF
>.|TRBD2|TRBJ2-1|TRBV5-1
TGCGCCAGCAGCATTAGCGGGACCCACAATGAGCAGTTCTTC
CASSISGTHNEQFF
>.|.|TRBJ1-1|TRBV30
TGTGCCTGGAGTCCGGGGGGAGGAGACACTGAAGCTTTCTTT
CAWSPGGGDTEAFF
>.|TRBD1|TRBJ2-1|TRBV19
TGTGCCAGTAGTTCACTGGACAGGTTTGGCAATGAGCAGTTCTTC
CASSSLDRFGNEQFF
>medium-sized|TRBD1|TRBJ2-2|TRBV30
TGTGCCTGGGGACAGGGCGCCGGGGAGCTGTTTTTT
CAWGQGAGELFF
>.|.|TRBJ1-2|TRBV18
TGTGCCAGCTCACCATTTCCACAAAGCTATGGCTACACCTTC
CASSPFPQSYGYTF
>.|.|TRBJ1-2|TRBV9
TGTGCCAGCAGCGTAGACGGGACCGCGTATGGCTACACCTTC
CASSVDGTAYGYTF
>.|.|TRBJ2-1|TRBV21-1
TGTGCCAGCAGCACCCACAGGGTCGCCTCCTACAATGAGCAGTTCTTC
CASSTHRVASYNEQFF
>.|.|TRBJ2-3|TRBV2
TGTGCCAGCAGCGATTCAGGGAGGCATACGCAGTATTTT
CASSDSGRHTQYF
>.|.|TRBJ2-7|TRBV5-1
TGCGCCAGCAGCTTGGATGGCGCCTACGAGCAGTACTTC
CASSLDGAYEQYF
>.|TRBD2|TRBJ2-7|TRBV27
TGTGCCAGCAGTGCCAACCGACCTAGCGGGGGTTCCTACGAGCAGTACTTC
CASSANRPSGGSYEQYF
>.|.|TRBJ2-3|TRBV6-1
TGTGCCAGCAGTGGGGGCCTCAGGCTAGATACGCAGTATTTT
CASSGGLRLDTQYF
>.|.|TRBJ2-2|TRBV5-1
TGCGCCAGCAGCCCCGGGGGGCTAGCAAGCCCCGGGGAGCTGTTTTTT
CASSPGGLASPGELFF
>.|.|TRBJ1-5|TRBV6-5
TGTGCCAGCAGTTACTCGTACAGGGACCAGCCCCAGCATTTT
CASSYSYRDQPQHF
>.|.|TRBJ1-6|TRBV6-1
TGTGCCAGCGGGCCCATTAATTCACCCCTCCACTTT
CASGPINSPLHF
>.|.|TRBJ2-7|TRBV5-5
TGTGCCAGCAGCTCGTTTGGATCCCAGGGCTACGAGCAGTACTTC
CASSSFGSQGYEQYF
>.|.|TRBJ2-3|TRBV6-6
TGTGCCAGCACCCTGGTCGGCGGCGCAGATACGCAGTATTTT
CASTLVGGADTQYF
>.|.|TRBJ2-7|TRBV5-1
TGCGCCAGCAGCTTGGGAACAGCTAGACTTTACGAGCAGTACTTC
CASSLGTARLYEQYF
>.|TRBD1|TRBJ1-1|TRBV6-1
TGTGCCAGCAGTGCGACAGGGCTTCCTGAAGCTTTCTTT
CASSATGLPEAFF
>.|.|TRBJ1-2|TRBV11-2
TGTGCCAGCAGCCCTCGCGCAGGGGTCGACTATGGCTACACCTTC
CASSPRAGVDYGYTF
>.|.|TRBJ1-5|TRBV19
TGTGCCAGTAGTATCCAGGAAAGCAATCAGCCCCAGCATTTT
CASSIQESNQPQHF
>.|.|TRBJ1-1|TRBV6-1
TGTGCCAGCAGTGGACAGGTAATGAACACTGAAGCTTTCTTT
CASSGQVMNTEAFF